This T cell receptor (beta chain) was sequenced for a study of T cell responses to AZD1222 COVID-19 vaccine. Study-level points and caveats: White British ancestry dominated among donors, who included more females, and clonal diversity was possibly underestimated. Of the AZD1222 recipients, only 5 or 6 were seropositive at baseline. Spike was spanned by vaccine-associated CD4 TCRs, which were dominant at 160-218 and 743-854.

The CDR3 covers 13 residues. Trimming took 4 bases from V and 13 from J, leaving 20 bases between them. CDR1 and CDR2 (germline): ENHRY, SYGVKD. Note on this clone: No antigen is known for it.

Repertoires were generated with immunoSEQ multiplex PCR, while TCRdb's copy carries only in-frame clones and drops some. The sample includes over 100,000 clones, 86% of them seen just once. This chain links TRBV10-3 with TRBJ2-7; D tentatively reads TRBD1 or TRBD2 (6 bases each). This TCR came from an adult in good health. Sequencing used peripheral blood, obtained on day 0 of AZD1222 vaccination. CDR3 in amino acids: CAISGKTEGEVYF. The DNA for the CDR3 is TGTGCCATCAGTGGGAAGACGGAGGGGGAGGTTTACTTC.